This entry is about one T cell receptor (beta chain). Authors' methods: It was from reference gene primer amplification that nucleated cell counts were estimated. Using immunoSEQ multiplex PCR, the repertoire was profiled, and TCRdb retains in-frame clones only, with some absent. Clonal size and the V and J genes are those of that table, whereas D and trimming came from the DNA. Of 130,000 or so clones detected, more than 75% appear once; the ten largest clones hold roughly 2.2%. This specimen belongs to a study of blood T cell repertoires in COVID-19. Study summary: The study drew acute and convalescent COVID-19 samples from the United States, Italy and Spain. T cells, B-cell-depleted T cells, or PBMCs supplied cDNA or gDNA.

With V trimmed by 0 bases and J by 8 bases, 6 bases remained unmatched. The germline V gene encodes CDR1 SEHNR and CDR2 FQNEAQ (reference sequence). The CDR3 has 15 amino acids. The chain uses TRBV7-9 and TRBJ2-5; 10 bases agree with TRBD1. The source material was peripheral blood. This clonotype was obtained from a man between 65 and 79 years old with active COVID-19. The CDR3 is CASSLAGTGEGTQYF. CDR3 bases: TGTGCCAGCAGCTTAGCCGGGACAGGGGAAGGAACCCAGTACTTC.